Presented here are 19 T cell receptor beta chains from one specimen sequenced in a study of T cell changes during pregnancy in multiple sclerosis. The repertoire was sequenced with immunoSEQ multiplex PCR; TCRdb's copy has only in-frame clones and lacks some. The profile shows 60,000 to 70,000 clones, 90% to 95% of them singletons. The sequencing used peripheral blood, collected in the third trimester of pregnancy. The receptors derive from a female donor in good health, enrolled as a control in a pregnancy study.

The chain combines TRBV18 with TRBJ1-1, with D tentatively TRBD1 (6 bases). Germline CDR1 reads KGHSH; CDR2 reads LQKENI. The CDR3 sequence is 15 residues long. V lost 4 bases and J lost 2, with 14 bases in between. This chain's CDR3 is CASSQADSPNTEAFF. The CDR3 nucleotides are TGTGCCAGCTCACAAGCGGACAGCCCTAACACTGAAGCTTTCTTT.

V gene TRBV11-2 combines with J gene TRBJ1-1; a weak D match, TRBD1 (5 bases). Germline-derived CDR1 and CDR2 are SGHAT and FQNNGV. The CDR3 covers 14 residues. Trimming cost V 2 bases and J 4 bases, with 11 bases left between them. CDR3 nucleotide sequence: TGTGCCAGCAGCTTATCGTTGGGGGGCACTGAAGCTTTCTTT. Encoded protein: CASSLSLGGTEAFF.

This sequence joins TRBV6-5 and TRBJ1-1; D may be TRBD1 (5 bases). V was shortened by 1 base and J by 5 bases, with 8 bases between the two germline ends. CDR1 and CDR2 (germline): MNHEY, SVGAGI. The CDR3 is 13 amino acids. The CDR3 spells CASSYLKGTEAFF. The CDR3 DNA is TGTGCCAGCAGTTACTTGAAGGGGACTGAAGCTTTCTTT.

The chain uses TRBV19 and TRBJ1-5, with 7 bases that match TRBD1. V trimming: 8 bases; J trimming: 0 bases; junction bases outside the gene matches: 4. CDR1 is LNHDA and CDR2 is SQIVND in the germline V gene (reference sequence). CDR3 length: 14 amino acids. CDR3 amino acids: CASSGQDSNQPQHF. Here the CDR3 DNA reads TGTGCCAGTTCCGGACAGGATAGCAATCAGCCCCAGCATTTT. The variable domain in full, completed from reference TRBV19 and TRBJ1-5, reads DGGITQSPKYLFRKEGQNVTLSCEQNLNHDAMYWYRQDPGQGLRLIYYSQIVNDFQKGDIAEGYSVSREKKESFPLTVTSAQKNPTAFYLCASSGQDSNQPQHFGDGTRLSIL.

The rearrangement uses TRBV28 and TRBJ2-7; D perhaps matches TRBD1 (7 bases). Germline-derived CDR1 and CDR2 are MDHEN and SYDVKM. V lost 2 bases, J lost 2 bases, and 10 bases lay in between. This CDR3 has 14 residues. CDR3: CASSLQGGTYEQYF. CDR3 in DNA: TGTGCCAGCAGTTTACAGGGGGGTACCTACGAGCAGTACTTC. Drawing the rest from reference TRBV28 and TRBJ2-7, the complete variable domain is DVKVTQSSRYLVKRTGEKVFLECVQDMDHENMFWYRQDPGLGLRLIYFSYDVKMKEKGDIPEGYSVSREKKERFSLILESASTNQTSMYLCASSLQGGTYEQYFGPGTRLTVT.

This clone was counted between two and nine times. V usage is TRBV4-2 and J usage is TRBJ1-3; 7 bases are shared with TRBD1. Trimming at V came to 0 bases and at J to 4 bases, leaving 3 bases not matched to a gene. The CDR3 is 15 amino acids. CDR1 and CDR2 (germline): LGHNA, YNFKEQ. CDR3 in DNA: TGTGCCAGCAGCCAAGACAGGGGGGTAGGAAACACCATATATTTT. Amino acids: CASSQDRGVGNTIYF.

V and J are TRBV7-9 and TRBJ2-7; maybe TRBD1 (5 bases). Trimming removed 5 bases from V and 3 bases from J, with 17 bases in between. CDR3 length: 15 amino acids. Per the germline V gene, CDR1 is SEHNR and CDR2 is FQNEAQ (reference sequence). CDR3 in DNA: TGTGCCAGCAGCGCAGACAGAAGCGCTCTCTACGAGCAGTACTTC. Translating gives CASSADRSALYEQYF.

CDR3 bases: TGTGCCAGCAGCTTTTTCGGACAGGGCTACAATGAGCAGTTCTTC. This sequence encodes CASSFFGQGYNEQFF. This chain uses TRBV7-8 with TRBJ2-1; TRBD1 agrees at 8 bases. Germline V CDR1 and CDR2: SGHVS, FQNEAQ. Unmatched junction bases numbered 4, after V lost 3 bases and J lost 3 bases. This CDR3 comprises 15 residues.

This sequence joins TRBV21-1 and TRBJ2-7; the D call TRBD2 from the table was never checked on the DNA. TRBV21-1 is given as a pseudogene. This CDR3 has 13 amino acids. The CDR3: CASSNPPFDEQYF. In nucleotides, the CDR3 is TGTGCCAGCAGCAATCCCCCCTTCGACGAGCAGTACTTC.

The chain carries TRBV14 and TRBJ2-1; 8 bases map to TRBD2. This CDR3 has 15 residues. Germline CDR1 reads SGHDN; CDR2 reads FVKESK. The ends lost 2 bases at V and 9 bases at J; junction bases unmatched: 9. CDR3 region: CASSQPGLVGGEQFF. CDR3 bases: TGTGCCAGCAGCCAACCGGGACTAGTTGGCGGTGAGCAGTTCTTC.

The rearrangement links TRBV28 to TRBJ2-3, with D maybe TRBD2 (5 bases). The germline V gene encodes CDR1 MDHEN and CDR2 SYDVKM. This CDR3 spans 16 amino acids. Trimming stripped 4 bases from V and 0 bases from J, with 14 bases between. The CDR3: CASSSQVAQSTDTQYF. The CDR3, as DNA: TGTGCCAGCAGTTCCCAGGTAGCGCAAAGCACAGATACGCAGTATTTT.

The chain joins TRBV9 to TRBJ1-2; 7 nucleotides match TRBD1. V dropped 1 base and J dropped 3; count of bases not matched to a gene: 3. The CDR3 spans 14 residues. CDR1 SGDLS and CDR2 YYNGEE come from the germline V gene. The CDR3 spells CASSVQGDHYGYTF. CDR3 bases: TGTGCCAGCAGCGTACAGGGGGATCACTATGGCTACACCTTC. Full variable domain (outside the CDR3, taken from reference TRBV9 and TRBJ1-2): DSGVTQTPKHLITATGQRVTLRCSPRSGDLSVYWYQQSLDQGLQFLIQYYNGEERAKGNILERFSAQQFPDLHSELNLSSLELGDSALYFCASSVQGDHYGYTFGSGTRLTVV.

The CDR3 DNA sequence: TGTGCCAGCAGCTCCCGACAGGGGGCGAACTACGAGCAGTACTTC. Translating it yields CASSSRQGANYEQYF. This sequence joins TRBV5-6 and TRBJ2-7; TRBD1 matches 10 bases. There are 15 residues in the CDR3. Trimming at V came to 3 bases and at J to 3 bases, leaving 6 bases not matched to a gene. Per germline, CDR1 SGHDT and CDR2 YYEEEE.

V is TRBV6-7 and J is TRBJ1-1; the D gene is possibly TRBD1 (5 bases). TRBV6-7 belongs to the ORF category, with a function that is uncertain. The V and J ends lost 6 bases and 1 base respectively, with 18 bases between them. The CDR3 is 16 residues long. In DNA form, the CDR3 reads TGTGCCAGCAGCCCCGTCCGGGGGAAACGGAACACTGAAGCTTTCTTT. This gives the protein CASSPVRGKRNTEAFF.

The genes are TRBV6-1 and TRBJ1-6; D possibly corresponds to TRBD1 (5 bases). The length of the CDR3 is 15 residues. The germline gives CDR1 MNHNS, CDR2 SASEGT. V gave up 1 base and J gave up 7 bases, with 11 bases separating them. In nucleotides, the CDR3 is TGTGCCAGCAGTGAAGGCCAGGGTGGGAATTCACCCCTCCACTTT. The encoded protein is CASSEGQGGNSPLHF.

This chain uses TRBV5-1 with TRBJ2-2, with D possibly TRBD1 on 5 matching bases. V lost 5 bases to trimming and J lost 6 bases, with 11 bases between them. The CDR3 totals 13 residues. The germline V gene encodes CDR1 SGHRS and CDR2 YFSETQ. The CDR3 nucleotides read TGCGCCAGCAGTTGGGGCGGCTCCGGGGAGCTGTTTTTT. It is translated as CASSWGGSGELFF.

V and J are TRBV19 and TRBJ1-3; D is possibly TRBD1 (5 bases). CDR1 LNHDA and CDR2 SQIVND come from the germline V gene (reference sequence). The CDR3 runs to 15 residues. V was trimmed by 5 bases and J by 4 bases, leaving 15 bases between them. The CDR3 nucleotides read TGTGCCAGTAGTCTCCGACAGTGGCGAGGAAACACCATATATTTT. This translates into CASSLRQWRGNTIYF.

The chain employs TRBV6-5 and TRBJ1-1; D unclear. The CDR3 sequence is 15 residues long. CDR1 MNHEY and CDR2 SVGAGI come from the germline V gene. V was trimmed by 2 bases and J by 0 bases, leaving 10 bases between them. The CDR3 DNA reads as TGTGCCAGCAGTTACCGCCCCGACATGAACACTGAAGCTTTCTTT. Its translation is CASSYRPDMNTEAFF.

V gene TRBV29-1 combines with J gene TRBJ1-2; D remains unclear. In germline, CDR1 is SQVTM, CDR2 ANQGSEA. There are 14 residues in the CDR3. Trimming stripped 3 bases from V and 5 bases from J, with 16 bases between. The CDR3 nucleotides are TGCAGCGTTGATAATGGAACAGCTTCTTATGGCTACACCTTC. It specifies CSVDNGTASYGYTF.